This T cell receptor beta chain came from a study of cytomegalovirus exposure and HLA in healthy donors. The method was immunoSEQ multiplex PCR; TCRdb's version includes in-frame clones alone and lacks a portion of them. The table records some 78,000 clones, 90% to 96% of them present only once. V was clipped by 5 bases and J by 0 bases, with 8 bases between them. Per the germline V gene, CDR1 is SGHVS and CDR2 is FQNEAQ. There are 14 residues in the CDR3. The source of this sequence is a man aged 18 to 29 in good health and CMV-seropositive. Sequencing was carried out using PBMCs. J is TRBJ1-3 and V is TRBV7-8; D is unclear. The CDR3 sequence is CASSPNFSGNTIYF. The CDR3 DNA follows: TGTGCCAGCAGCCCCAATTTCTCTGGAAACACCATATATTTT.